These 6 T cell receptor beta chains came from one sample sequenced in a study of blood T cells in healthy people across ages. Next came a second PCR, run for roughly 6 to 11 cycles, which used a sample-barcoded 5' primer along with a J-beta primer mix. TCRdb re-derived calls from the 5' RACE reads in MiXCR, one entry per CDR3 protein. Of approximately 800,000 distinct CDR3 sequences listed, roughly 26% were seen once; the top ten hold about 3%. This sample was also put to use in a study of T cells of mothers and their children.

The sample was blood. The receptors were gathered from a boy aged 10-17 years in good health.

This clonotype was seen more than once but under ten times. The chain is built from TRBV28 and TRBJ2-4, with 7 bases identical to TRBD1. CDR1 and CDR2 from the germline V gene are MDHEN and SYDVKM. With 3 bases clipped from V and 4 bases from J, the junction kept 9 bases outside the gene matches. The CDR3 consists of 16 residues. The CDR3 reads CASSLVGGASKNIQYF. CDR3 in DNA: TGTGCCAGCAGTTTGGTAGGGGGCGCAAGTAAAAACATTCAGTACTTC.

Only a few counts were recorded for this clonotype. The junction departs from germline at one end; a sequencing error may be responsible. V is TRBV5-1 and J is TRBJ2-1, with D maybe TRBD2 (6 bases). Germline V gene lookup returns CDR1 SGHRS and CDR2 YFSETQ. The CDR3 has 12 amino acids. CDR3 residues: CASSLTSNEQFF. The CDR3 coding sequence is TGTGCCAGCAGCCTGACTAGCAATGAGCAGTTCTTC.

This clonotype was found a few times. This sequence joins TRBV6-1 and TRBJ2-5, with 7 bases that match TRBD2. After removal of 9 bases from V and 9 bases from J, the junction contained 16 bases not matched to a gene. Germline V gives CDR1 MNHNS, CDR2 SASEGT. This CDR3 has 14 residues. The CDR3 here is CASSSGLERRPQYF. The CDR3 nucleotides read TGTGCCAGTTCCAGCGGACTAGAAAGGCGGCCCCAGTACTTC.

This chain links TRBV28 with TRBJ2-5; D is perhaps TRBD1 or TRBD2 (6 bases each). The J call may be mistaken, given a closer DNA end match to TRBJ2-7. The CDR3 extends over 13 amino acids. CDR1 is MDHEN and CDR2 is SYDVKM in the germline V gene. CDR3 DNA sequence: TGTGCCAGCAGCGTAGGGGGGACCTACGAGCAGTACTTC. Translated: CASSVGGTYEQYF.

CDR3 in amino acids: CASNSPTLEAFF. Written as DNA, the CDR3 is TGTGCCAGCAACTCTCCGACCCTAGAGGCTTTCTTT. The V and J genes are TRBV7-9 and TRBJ1-1; D is unclear. Germline V CDR1 and CDR2: SEHNR, FQNEAQ (reference sequence). There are 12 residues in the CDR3. Trimming took 7 bases from V and 11 from J, leaving 17 bases between them.

The gene calls are TRBV10-3 and TRBJ2-5; no definite D call. The CDR3 runs to 13 residues. V was trimmed by 0 bases and J by 4 bases, leaving 6 bases between them. Germline V gives CDR1 ENHRY, CDR2 SYGVKD. Here the CDR3 reads CAISESIGETQYF. The CDR3 coding sequence is TGTGCCATCAGTGAGTCGATCGGAGAGACCCAGTACTTC.